The rows below give T cell receptor beta chains drawn from one sample of a study of blood T cell repertoires in COVID-19. The protocol was immunoSEQ multiplex PCR, while the TCRdb copy is restricted to in-frame clones and leaves out a portion. The sample lists about 350,000 clones; approximately 90% were seen once. The sample was peripheral blood. These receptors originate from a woman aged 55-70 years with COVID-19, enrolled during active disease. Each CDR3 is given with its conserved first and last residue. D genes are given only for firm matches.

V: TRBV25-1; J: TRBJ1-2; D: TRBD1; CDR3: CASRGDRGQEGYTF
V: TRBV11-2; J: TRBJ2-1; D: .; CDR3: CASSFRGYNEQFF
V: TRBV2; J: TRBJ1-2; D: .; CDR3: CASSEDWGYTF
V: TRBV5-1; J: TRBJ2-3; D: TRBD2; CDR3: CASSRSGLAGSTDTQYF
V: TRBV3-1/TRBV3-2; J: TRBJ2-2; D: TRBD2; CDR3: CASSQSGGRGELFF
V: TRBV3-1/TRBV3-2; J: TRBJ2-2; D: .; CDR3: CASSQDINTGELFF
V: TRBV27; J: TRBJ2-7; D: TRBD1; CDR3: CASSTDRGLGEQYF
V: TRBV7-2; J: TRBJ1-6; D: TRBD1; CDR3: CASSLGGGPFPLHF
V: TRBV28; J: TRBJ1-1; D: .; CDR3: CASSQEVRVGTEAFF
V: TRBV18; J: TRBJ1-2; D: TRBD1; CDR3: CASSPKQGQDYGYTF
V: TRBV19; J: TRBJ2-1; D: TRBD1; CDR3: CASSTQGASYNEQFF
V: TRBV30; J: TRBJ2-3; D: .; CDR3: CAWGEAGLGQYF
V: TRBV27; J: TRBJ2-1; D: TRBD1; CDR3: CASSSWTGFYNEQFF
V: TRBV6-5; J: TRBJ1-4; D: TRBD1; CDR3: CASSTGVLGNEKLFF